The 9 T cell receptor beta chains below were found in one sample sequenced in a study of T cell repertoires in cytomegalovirus infection. The antigens for these receptors are not known. TCRdb re-called the reads with MiXCR, one entry per CDR3 protein. Here the sample spans a few hundred thousand distinct CDR3 sequences, more than 30% being singletons. The sample in question was cultured PBMCs, obtained from culture after CMV antigen stimulation. The receptors were sampled from a human donor in good health (CMV status not recorded). Some clones in this sample may be carry-over from other donors' samples.

The J gene is TRBJ2-1, the V gene TRBV12-3 or TRBV12-4; TRBD2 agrees at 11 bases. The ends lost 6 bases at V and 10 bases at J; junction bases unmatched: 11. CDR3 length: 15 amino acids. In nucleotides, the CDR3 is TGTGCCAGCAGGGAAACTAGCGGGGGACTCGGGGAGCAGTTCTTC. It is translated as CASRETSGGLGEQFF.

The chain links TRBV10-3 to TRBJ2-7; 7 bases fit TRBD1. Unmatched junction bases numbered 0, after V lost 4 bases and J lost 3 bases. The CDR3 has 12 residues. The V gene's germline CDR1 is ENHRY and CDR2 SYGVKD. CDR3 DNA sequence: TGTGCCATCAGTGGGACAGGCTACGAGCAGTACTTC. Protein product: CAISGTGYEQYF.

In this sample, this clonotype turned up a few times. The chain employs TRBV12-3 or TRBV12-4 and TRBJ1-1; D remains unclear. CDR3 length: 12 residues. Trimming left V 2 bases short and J 3 bases short, with 4 bases between. This CDR3 is CASSLPHTEAFF. CDR3 coding DNA: TGTGCCAGCAGTTTACCACACACTGAAGCTTTCTTT.

This chain links TRBV2 with TRBJ2-1; D is perhaps TRBD2 (6 bases). V was pared by 8 bases and J by 6 bases, with 11 bases between. The germline CDR1 and CDR2 sequences are SNHLY and FYNNEI. The CDR3 length is 12 residues. As DNA, the CDR3 is TGTGCCAGCGATGTACTAGCCAATGAGCAGTTCTTC. Protein: CASDVLANEQFF.

In this sample, this clonotype turned up a few times. The chain's CDR3 is CASSSDSPGTEAFF. The CDR3, as DNA: TGTGCCAGCAGTTCGGACAGTCCCGGCACTGAAGCTTTCTTT. The J gene is TRBJ1-1, the V gene TRBV7-9; possibly TRBD1 for D (6 bases). V was pared by 6 bases and J by 4 bases, with 15 bases between. Per germline, CDR1 SEHNR and CDR2 FQNEAQ (reference sequence). This CDR3 comprises 14 residues.

In its sample, this clonotype was seen a few times. The chain employs TRBV7-9 and TRBJ1-2, with D uncertain. V shed 5 bases and J shed 4 bases, with 11 bases lying between them. The CDR3 is 13 amino acids. Germline V gives CDR1 SEHNR, CDR2 FQNEAQ (reference sequence). The CDR3 region is CASSAGSSYGYTF. In DNA form, the CDR3 reads TGTGCCAGCAGCGCGGGGTCCTCCTATGGCTACACCTTC.

This clonotype was observed a few times. The chain carries TRBV7-2 and TRBJ1-1; D unclear. Trimming left V 7 bases short and J 0 bases short, with 6 bases between. Germline CDR1 and CDR2: SGHTA and FQGNSA. The CDR3 extends over 12 amino acids. The CDR3 DNA sequence: TGTGCCAGCACTAGCGTGAACACTGAAGCTTTCTTT. This sequence encodes CASTSVNTEAFF.

The V call is TRBV12-3 or TRBV12-4, the J call TRBJ2-3; D is tentatively TRBD1 or TRBD2 (5 bases each). This CDR3 spans 14 amino acids. The ends were cut back, 9 bases at V and 3 bases at J, with 16 bases in the middle. The CDR3 sequence: CASRWDGGTDTQYF. The CDR3, as DNA: TGTGCCAGTCGGTGGGACGGCGGGACAGATACGCAGTATTTT.

This clonotype was picked up one time. A much larger clone differs by one base, so this may be a read error. This chain links TRBV7-2 with TRBJ1-2, with 9 positions matching TRBD1. Looked up from germline, CDR1 is SGHTA and CDR2 is FQGNSA. CDR3 length: 14 residues. The CDR3 bases are TGTGCCAGCAGCTTAGACAGGGGGCGCGGAGGCTTCACCTTC. Translation: CASSLDRGRGGFTF.